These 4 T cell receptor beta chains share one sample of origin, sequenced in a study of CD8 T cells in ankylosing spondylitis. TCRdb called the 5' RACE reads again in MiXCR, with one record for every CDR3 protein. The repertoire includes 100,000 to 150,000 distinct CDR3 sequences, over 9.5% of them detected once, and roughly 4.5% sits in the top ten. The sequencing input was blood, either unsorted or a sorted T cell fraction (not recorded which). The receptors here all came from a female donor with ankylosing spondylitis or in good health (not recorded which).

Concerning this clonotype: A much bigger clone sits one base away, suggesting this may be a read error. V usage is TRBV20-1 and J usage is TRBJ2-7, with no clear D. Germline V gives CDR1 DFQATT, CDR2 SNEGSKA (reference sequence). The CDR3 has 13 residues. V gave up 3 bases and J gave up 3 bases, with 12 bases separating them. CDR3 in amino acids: CSASSSGDYEQYF. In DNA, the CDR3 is TGCAGTGCTAGTAGTTCAGGAGACTACGAGCAGTACTTC.

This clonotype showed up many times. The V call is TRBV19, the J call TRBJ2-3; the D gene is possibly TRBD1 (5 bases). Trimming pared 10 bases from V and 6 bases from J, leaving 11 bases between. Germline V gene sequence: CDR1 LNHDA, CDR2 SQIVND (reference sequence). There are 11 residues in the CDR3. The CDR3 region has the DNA TGTGCCACCAGTAGGGGTGATACGCAGTATTTT. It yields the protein CATSRGDTQYF.

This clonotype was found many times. DNA for the CDR3: TGTGCCAGCAGTTCTGTTAATAATCGGGAGCAGTTCTTC. Translating gives CASSSVNNREQFF. The chain employs TRBV27 and TRBJ2-1, with no clear D. The CDR3 covers 13 residues. CDR1 and CDR2 (germline): MNHEY, SMNVEV (reference sequence). V was shortened by 4 bases and J by 10 bases, with 14 bases between the two germline ends.

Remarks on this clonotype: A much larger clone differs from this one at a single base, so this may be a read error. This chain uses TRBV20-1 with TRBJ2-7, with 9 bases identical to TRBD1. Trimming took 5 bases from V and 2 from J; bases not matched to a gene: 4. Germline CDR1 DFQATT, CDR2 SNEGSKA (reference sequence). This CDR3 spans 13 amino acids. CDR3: CSAWDRDAYEQYF. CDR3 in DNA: TGCAGTGCTTGGGACAGGGACGCCTACGAGCAGTACTTC.